This TCR beta chain was captured by sequencing in a study of cytomegalovirus exposure and HLA in healthy donors. General study findings and limits: A few chains tied to CMV proved CMV antigen-specific in vitro.

The repertoire was sequenced with immunoSEQ multiplex PCR; TCRdb's copy has only in-frame clones and lacks some. The data hold around 91,000 clones, with approximately 94% observed a single time. Concerning this clone: Its antigen is unidentified.

The sequence came from a woman aged 25 to 45 in good health and CMV-seropositive. Sequencing was done on a sample of PBMCs.

This CDR3 reads CSVTGPFSGTEAFF. DNA of the CDR3: TGCAGCGTAACCGGGCCCTTTTCGGGAACTGAAGCTTTCTTT. The V call is TRBV29-1, the J call TRBJ1-1; the D is unclear. With 6 bases removed from V and 5 bases from J, the gap between germline ends came to 19 bases. Germline V CDR1 and CDR2: SQVTM, ANQGSEA. The CDR3 totals 14 residues.